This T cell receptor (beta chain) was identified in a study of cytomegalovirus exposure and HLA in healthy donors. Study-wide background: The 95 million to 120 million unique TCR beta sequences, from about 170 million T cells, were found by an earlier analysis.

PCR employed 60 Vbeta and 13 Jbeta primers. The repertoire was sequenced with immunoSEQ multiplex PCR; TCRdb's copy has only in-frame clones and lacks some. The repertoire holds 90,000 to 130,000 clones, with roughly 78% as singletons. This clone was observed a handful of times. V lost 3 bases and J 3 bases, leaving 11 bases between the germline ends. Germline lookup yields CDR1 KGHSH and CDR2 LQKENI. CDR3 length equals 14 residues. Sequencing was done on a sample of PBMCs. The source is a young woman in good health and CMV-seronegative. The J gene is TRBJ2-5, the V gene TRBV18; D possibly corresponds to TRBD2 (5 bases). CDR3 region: CASSPDNGEETQYF. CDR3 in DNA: TGTGCCAGCTCACCCGATAACGGGGAAGAGACCCAGTACTTC. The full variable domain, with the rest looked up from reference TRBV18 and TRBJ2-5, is NAGVMQNPRHLVRRRGQEARLRCSPMKGHSHVYWYRQLPEEGLKFMVYLQKENIIDESGMPKERFSAEFPKEGPSILRIQQVVRGDSAAYFCASSPDNGEETQYFGPGTRLLVL.